This T cell receptor (beta chain) comes out of a study of T cell responses to AZD1222 COVID-19 vaccine (dated by TCRdb to the early 2020s). Notes on the research overall: AZD1222 recipients whose second dose came at about 4 weeks and those whose second dose came at about 12 weeks were combined into one group, since spike-specific TCR depth and breadth did not differ between the two schedules. A total of under 250 trial participants underwent TCR sequencing, of whom approximately 200 had received two doses of AZD1222 and roughly 26 had received two doses of the MenACWY control vaccine. Trial participants were enrolled into age subgroups of 18-55, 56-69 and 70-plus years, which contained about 150, 28 and 57 TCR-sequenced participants, respectively. Points the paper makes about the study in general: Most participants were white British and females outnumbered males, and the authors suggested that clonal diversity may have been underestimated. In the small 56-69-year group, the increase in depth fell short of significance, most likely because of low power. Because no day 14 peak-response samples were available, the repertoires could be characterized only after the peak T cell response. Epitopes outside the regions mutated in the B.1.351 and B.1.1.7 variants were reportedly recognized by nearly half of the unique spike-specific TCRs. The whole spike protein was spanned by vaccine-associated CD4 TCRs, and dominant responses were seen in regions 160-218 and 743-854. A significant rise in spike-specific TCR breadth and depth was observed after two AZD1222 doses relative to day 0 and relative to MenACWY recipients. Only five or six AZD1222 recipients were SARS-CoV-2 seropositive at baseline, limiting conclusions about previously exposed vaccinees.

The CDR3 regions of human TCRbeta chains were subjected to immunosequencing. In the authors' own workflow: TCRs in the repertoires were matched against a reference library of SARS-CoV-2-specific TCRs that had been generated with the MIRA antigen-specificity platform. Breadth meant the fraction of unique TCRs that were SARS-CoV-2-associated, whereas depth meant the fraction of total T cells that were SARS-CoV-2-associated. Using the MIRA data, every spike-specific TCR was mapped to the spike region that the TCR reacted to and assigned to either a CD4 or a CD8 class. Log10-transformed breadth and depth values were compared by one-way ANOVA with Sidak's multiple comparisons tests. Here the immuneACCESS table is served through TCRdb, limited to in-frame sequences with V and J called. Missing clones are a known gap in these copies; in checked studies unresolved V genes cover under half, and the rest lacks a known reason. The V and J calls and clone size are taken from that table; D and trimming were inferred from the DNA. This sample is represented by 90,000 to 100,000 clones; approximately 87% of them were singletons. Less than 3.5% of the sample comes from the top ten.

Comment on this clone: It lacks a known antigen. No base quality information exists; no much larger clone differs at one position.

Trimming removed 4 bases from V and 0 bases from J, leaving 11 bases between the germline ends. The CDR3 goes from the cysteine to the phenylalanine over 14 residues. The only DNA kept is the CDR3, 42 bases in frame from the first base. Via the germline V gene, CDR1 is SGHDT and CDR2 YYEEEE. The label giving this sample's time point can be read as: baseline before first vaccination. Vaccinee samples were obtained from the UK trials COV001 and COV002, which included a single-blind randomized controlled phase 2/3 trial of AZD1222 (ChAdOx1 nCoV-19) in healthy adults. For TCRbeta chain sequencing, PBMC samples from trial participants were taken at day 0 and at day 28 after the second dose.

Sequenced material: peripheral blood, taken on day 0 of AZD1222 vaccination. The V and J genes are TRBV5-6 and TRBJ2-7; the D segment could be TRBD1, given 6 matching bases. The receptor comes from an adult in good health. The CDR3 protein is CASSLKGDSYEQYF. Here is the DNA: TGTGCCAGCAGCCTTAAGGGGGACTCCTACGAGCAGTACTTC. Here the CDR3 is joined to the reference TRBV5-6 and TRBJ2-7 genes, and the full variable domain is: DAGVTQSPTHLIKTRGQQVTLRCSPKSGHDTVSWYQQALGQGPQFIFQYYEEEERQRGNFPDRFSGHQFPNYSSELNVNALLLGDSALYLCASSLKGDSYEQYFGPGTRLTVT.